This T cell receptor (beta chain) was found in a study of blood T cell repertoires in COVID-19. Study-wide background: For recovered donors of Cohort 3, there were two negative PCRs, clearance, or symptom resolution. The analysed material was cDNA or gDNA that came from T cells, B-cell-depleted T cells, or PBMCs.

Adults between about 18 and 95 years of age took part from about 24 US areas. Assay used: immunoSEQ multiplex PCR; TCRdb lists only in-frame clones, some missing. The table shows roughly 160,000 clones, with 79% occurring only once. The receptor was derived from a woman aged 70-85 years in a cohort exposed to, infected with or recovered from COVID-19 (not recorded which). Material for sequencing was PBMCs or T cells enriched from blood (not recorded which).

The CDR3 region is CASSAGWESNYGYTF. CDR3 nucleotides: TGTGCCAGCAGCGCGGGATGGGAGAGTAACTATGGCTACACCTTC. The V gene is TRBV9, the J gene TRBJ1-2; D remains ambiguous. Germline-derived CDR1 and CDR2 are SGDLS and YYNGEE. This CDR3 has 15 residues. Trimming removed 3 bases from V and 1 base from J, with 13 bases in between.